This entry lists 32 T cell receptor beta chains sequenced from one sample in a study of siplizumab effects on memory and regulatory T cells. The repertoire was sequenced with immunoSEQ multiplex PCR; TCRdb's copy has only in-frame clones and lacks some. The data contain more than 85,000 clones, about 91% of them singletons. Material: CD4+ T cells sorted from blood. The receptors were gathered from a human donor in good health. Some clones in this sample may be carry-over from other donors' samples.

The rearrangement uses TRBV27 and TRBJ1-2; 8 nucleotides line up with TRBD1. The V gene's germline CDR1 is MNHEY and CDR2 SMNVEV (reference sequence). The CDR3 spans 16 residues. Unmatched junction bases numbered 10, after V lost 5 bases and J lost 2 bases. As DNA, the CDR3 is TGTGCCAGCAGTCGAGTGAGGACAGGGACGAACTATGGCTACACCTTC. Its protein is CASSRVRTGTNYGYTF.

V usage is TRBV2 and J usage is TRBJ1-1, with D possibly being TRBD1 (5 bases). CDR1 and CDR2 from the germline V gene are SNHLY and FYNNEI. V dropped 6 bases and J dropped 0 bases, with 17 bases sitting between them. There are 16 residues in the CDR3. The CDR3 region is CASRRRQTFMNTEAFF. In DNA, the CDR3 is TGTGCCAGCAGGCGTCGACAGACTTTCATGAACACTGAAGCTTTCTTT.

This chain connects TRBV19 to TRBJ2-1; TRBD2 agrees at 7 bases. Germline lookup yields CDR1 LNHDA and CDR2 SQIVND (reference sequence). The CDR3 is 18 residues long. The V gene end was trimmed by 3 bases and the J gene end by 4 bases; junction bases not matched to a gene: 15. Here the CDR3 reads CASSIGLADQSPYNEQFF. The CDR3 bases are TGTGCCAGTAGTATCGGTCTAGCGGATCAATCCCCATACAATGAGCAGTTCTTC.

This chain joins TRBV11-2 and TRBJ2-5, with 7 bases identical to TRBD2. This CDR3 spans 14 amino acids. V shed 1 base and J 3 bases; nucleotides not matched to a gene: 2. CDR1 and CDR2 from the germline V gene are SGHAT and FQNNGV. CDR3 sequence: CASSLAGTKETQYF. CDR3 bases: TGTGCCAGCAGCTTAGCTGGGACTAAAGAGACCCAGTACTTC.

The chain joins TRBV28 to TRBJ2-7, with TRBD2 as a possible D gene (6 bases). The CDR3 sequence is 17 residues long. The ends were cut back, 4 bases at V and 3 bases at J, with 22 bases in the middle. Germline CDR1 and CDR2: MDHEN and SYDVKM. The CDR3 is CASSSPAPSGHLYEQYF. In nucleotides, the CDR3 is TGTGCCAGCAGTTCCCCTGCGCCCAGCGGGCACCTCTACGAGCAGTACTTC.

This clone was observed a single time. The genes are TRBV5-1 and TRBJ1-4; D might be TRBD1 (5 bases). Germline values: CDR1 SGHRS, CDR2 YFSETQ. The V end was cut by 2 bases, the J end by 0 bases, with 5 bases between. The CDR3 is 14 amino acids. CDR3: CASSLQATNEKLFF. The CDR3 DNA follows: TGCGCCAGCAGCTTACAGGCAACTAATGAAAAACTGTTTTTT.

This chain links TRBV4-1 with TRBJ1-5; the match to TRBD1 covers 7 bases. There are 16 residues in the CDR3. CDR1 and CDR2 from the germline V gene are MGHRA and YSYEKL. The V and J ends lost 0 bases and 7 bases, in that order; junction bases with no gene match: 9. This CDR3 reads CASSQEEGGARQPQHF. The DNA of the CDR3 is TGCGCCAGCAGCCAAGAAGAAGGGGGCGCGAGGCAGCCCCAGCATTTT.

The V gene is TRBV19, the J gene TRBJ2-2; 10 bases fit TRBD1. CDR1 is LNHDA, CDR2 SQIVND, per germline (reference sequence). This CDR3 has 17 residues. The V gene end was trimmed by 5 bases and the J gene end by 7 bases; junction bases not matched to a gene: 13. The DNA of the CDR3 is TGTGCCAGTAGTGTTTGGGGACAGGGGATTAAGGACGGGGAGCTGTTTTTT. Its translation is CASSVWGQGIKDGELFF. The whole variable domain, remainder taken from reference TRBV19 and TRBJ2-2, is DGGITQSPKYLFRKEGQNVTLSCEQNLNHDAMYWYRQDPGQGLRLIYYSQIVNDFQKGDIAEGYSVSREKKESFPLTVTSAQKNPTAFYLCASSVWGQGIKDGELFFGEGSRLTVL.

The chain links TRBV28 to TRBJ2-7; TRBD2 aligns across 11 bases. The CDR3 spans 14 residues. V shed 5 bases and J 6 bases; nucleotides not matched to a gene: 6. Germline values: CDR1 MDHEN, CDR2 SYDVKM. In DNA, the CDR3 is TGTGCCAGCAGTAAGACTAGCGGGATATCCGAGCAGTACTTC. Its protein product is CASSKTSGISEQYF.

The chain combines TRBV27 with TRBJ2-6, with D tentatively TRBD1 or TRBD2 (6 bases each). V lost 5 bases to trimming and J lost 1 base, with 21 bases between them. The CDR3 totals 19 residues. Germline V gene sequence: CDR1 MNHEY, CDR2 SMNVEV (reference sequence). The CDR3 sequence is CASSQLRGVTSSGANVLTF. The CDR3 DNA sequence: TGTGCCAGCAGTCAATTAAGGGGGGTTACTAGTTCTGGGGCCAACGTCCTGACTTTC.

The chain has TRBV7-3 and TRBJ2-3; D gene ambiguous. CDR1 is SGHTA and CDR2 is FQGTGA in the germline V gene. There are 14 residues in the CDR3. V was shortened by 4 bases and J by 0 bases, with 8 bases between the two germline ends. The CDR3 region is CASSSMTSTDTQYF. The CDR3 region has the DNA TGTGCCAGCAGCTCAATGACTAGCACAGATACGCAGTATTTT.

This clone was seen more than once but under ten times. This chain joins TRBV7-6 and TRBJ2-5; D is unresolved. Germline V gene data show CDR1 as SGHVS and CDR2 as FNYEAQ. This CDR3 contains 12 residues. Trimming left V 2 bases short and J 3 bases short, with 4 bases between. The CDR3 coding sequence is TGTGCCAGCAGCTTAAGCGAAGAGACCCAGTACTTC. This gives the protein CASSLSEETQYF.

The CDR3 loop is CASSIDGTGGFYTEAFF. DNA for the CDR3: TGTGCCAGTAGTATAGACGGGACAGGGGGCTTTTACACTGAAGCTTTCTTT. The rearrangement joins TRBV19 to TRBJ1-1; 12 bases line up with TRBD1. Germline CDR1 is LNHDA and CDR2 is SQIVND (reference sequence). Trimming cost V 0 bases and J 3 bases; bases outside gene matches: 5. The CDR3 is 17 amino acids.

This sequence joins TRBV19 and TRBJ2-2; 10 nucleotides match TRBD2. Germline CDR1 LNHDA, CDR2 SQIVND (reference sequence). V gave up 7 bases and J gave up 1 base; unmatched junction bases: 3. The CDR3 sequence is 15 residues long. This chain's CDR3 is CASTRLAGNTGELFF. The CDR3 DNA sequence: TGTGCCAGTACTCGACTAGCGGGGAACACCGGGGAGCTGTTTTTT.

V gene TRBV28 combines with J gene TRBJ2-7; 7 bases agree with TRBD1. Germline V lookup: CDR1 MDHEN, CDR2 SYDVKM. Germline trimming cut 10 bases from V and 2 bases from J; bases unmatched to any gene: 11. The CDR3 runs 14 residues. In nucleotides, the CDR3 is TGTGCCACTGACCGGGACAGCCGTCCCTACGAGCAGTACTTC. Encoded protein: CATDRDSRPYEQYF.

The count of this clone is one. V gene TRBV6-9 combines with J gene TRBJ2-1; 7 bases line up with TRBD2. CDR3 length: 15 residues. Trimming took 6 bases from V and 4 from J; bases not matched to a gene: 9. Germline V lookup: CDR1 MNHGY, CDR2 SVAAGI. The CDR3 sequence: CASRQGEGQYNEQFF. As DNA, the CDR3 is TGTGCCAGCAGACAAGGGGAGGGCCAGTACAATGAGCAGTTCTTC.

This rearrangement joins TRBV5-1 to TRBJ2-1; D not resolved. Looked up from germline, CDR1 is SGHRS and CDR2 is YFSETQ. V was shortened by 0 bases and J by 0 bases, with 7 bases between the two germline ends. CDR3 length equals 15 residues. The CDR3 DNA sequence: TGCGCCAGCAGCTTGGCAACGGTCTCCTACAATGAGCAGTTCTTC. It encodes CASSLATVSYNEQFF. The whole variable domain, filled in from reference TRBV5-1 and TRBJ2-1, reads KAGVTQTPRYLIKTRGQQVTLSCSPISGHRSVSWYQQTPGQGLQFLFEYFSETQRNKGNFPGRFSGRQFSNSRSEMNVSTLELGDSALYLCASSLATVSYNEQFFGPGTRLTVL.

The chain carries TRBV27 and TRBJ2-7; TRBD2 matches 12 bases. CDR1 MNHEY and CDR2 SMNVEV come from the germline V gene (reference sequence). CDR3 length: 17 residues. Unmatched junction bases numbered 11, after V lost 5 bases and J lost 3 bases. CDR3 region: CASSPSTGLAGYYEQYF. The DNA for the CDR3 is TGTGCCAGCAGTCCCTCGACGGGACTAGCGGGTTACTACGAGCAGTACTTC.

The chain recombines TRBV6-5 with TRBJ2-1, with TRBD2 matching over 8 bases. The length of the CDR3 is 14 residues. Germline V gives CDR1 MNHEY, CDR2 SVGAGI. Germline trimming cut 5 bases from V and 9 bases from J; bases unmatched to any gene: 9. CDR3 in amino acids: CASSRVAGSAEQFF. In DNA form, the CDR3 reads TGTGCCAGCAGTCGAGTAGCGGGATCTGCTGAGCAGTTCTTC.

V gene TRBV9 combines with J gene TRBJ2-2, with 9 nucleotides matching TRBD2. Germline V lookup: CDR1 SGDLS, CDR2 YYNGEE. With 3 bases clipped from V and 7 bases from J, the junction kept 13 bases outside the gene matches. The CDR3 totals 17 residues. Here the CDR3 reads CASSAPGTSSWGGELFF. The CDR3 region has the DNA TGTGCCAGCAGCGCCCCCGGGACTAGCTCCTGGGGCGGGGAGCTGTTTTTT.

This clone was seen once. CDR3 sequence reads: CASSPTGVQETQYF. In nucleotides, the CDR3 is TGTGCCAGTAGTCCAACAGGAGTCCAAGAGACCCAGTACTTC. The gene calls are TRBV19 and TRBJ2-5, with D possibly matching TRBD1 (5 bases). Trimming stripped 5 bases from V and 1 base from J, with 11 bases between. From germline, CDR1 is LNHDA and CDR2 SQIVND (reference sequence). The CDR3 covers 14 residues.

The chain joins TRBV11-2 to TRBJ1-5; D is uncertain. V was pared by 1 base and J by 4 bases, with 14 bases between. The length of the CDR3 is 16 residues. Germline lookup yields CDR1 SGHAT and CDR2 FQNNGV. CDR3 DNA: TGTGCCAGCAGCTTAGGTTCGGGTCGTGGAAATCAGCCCCAGCATTTT. Protein sequence: CASSLGSGRGNQPQHF.

The rearrangement joins TRBV5-5 to TRBJ2-6; D unresolved. Looked up from germline, CDR1 is SGHKS and CDR2 is YYEKEE (reference sequence). The V end was cut by 7 bases, the J end by 1 base, with 9 bases between. CDR3 length: 14 amino acids. The CDR3 protein is CASRLTSGANVLTF. The CDR3 coding sequence is TGTGCCAGCCGACTGACATCTGGGGCCAACGTCCTGACTTTC.

The genes are TRBV10-3 and TRBJ2-1; 7 nucleotides line up with TRBD1. After removal of 3 bases from V and 8 bases from J, the junction contained 7 bases not matched to a gene. Germline assignment: CDR1 ENHRY and CDR2 SYGVKD. This CDR3 region has 14 residues. The chain's CDR3 is CAISDDRESYEQFF. CDR3 bases: TGTGCCATCAGTGATGACAGGGAAAGTTATGAGCAGTTCTTC.

V is TRBV28 and J is TRBJ2-5; D possibly corresponds to TRBD2 (5 bases). The CDR3 consists of 14 residues. V was trimmed by 3 bases and J by 0 bases, leaving 8 bases between them. Germline CDR1 is MDHEN and CDR2 is SYDVKM. The CDR3 DNA is TGTGCCAGCAGTTTTCAGGACTACCAAGAGACCCAGTACTTC. Its translation: CASSFQDYQETQYF.

The chain uses TRBV9 and TRBJ2-3; 7 bases fit TRBD2. The V segment lost 3 bases and the J segment 0 bases; nucleotides outside the gene matches: 4. CDR3 size: 15 residues. The germline V gene encodes CDR1 SGDLS and CDR2 YYNGEE. For the CDR3, the DNA is TGTGCCAGCAGCGGAAGCGGGGTAAGCACAGATACGCAGTATTTT. Its translation is CASSGSGVSTDTQYF.

The chain uses TRBV2 and TRBJ2-2; the D gene is possibly TRBD1 (5 bases). The CDR3 contains 13 residues. V was pared by 7 bases and J by 5 bases, with 11 bases between. CDR1 is SNHLY and CDR2 is FYNNEI in the germline V gene. The CDR3 here is CASKLTVTGELFF. Here the CDR3 DNA reads TGTGCCAGCAAACTGACAGTTACCGGGGAGCTGTTTTTT.

This rearrangement joins TRBV7-3 to TRBJ2-3; the match to TRBD1 covers 10 bases. Germline values: CDR1 SGHTA, CDR2 FQGTGA. The CDR3 is made up of 16 amino acids. Losses at the gene ends were 5 bases for V and 0 bases for J; bases not matched to a gene: 5. The CDR3 reads CASSARDRGSTDTQYF. CDR3 nucleotide sequence: TGTGCCAGCAGCGCAAGGGACAGGGGAAGCACAGATACGCAGTATTTT.

The chain carries TRBV7-6 and TRBJ1-1; no definite D call. CDR1 is SGHVS, CDR2 FNYEAQ, per germline. The CDR3 length is 13 residues. The V end was cut by 5 bases, the J end by 2 bases, with 9 bases between. The CDR3 region has the DNA TGTGCCAGCAGCCTGTCCTACAACACTGAAGCTTTCTTT. This translates into CASSLSYNTEAFF.

The V call is TRBV18, the J call TRBJ2-2; D possibly corresponds to TRBD2 (7 bases). CDR1 KGHSH and CDR2 LQKENI come from the germline V gene. The CDR3 has 16 amino acids. Trimming pared 1 base from V and 3 bases from J, leaving 12 bases between. In DNA, the CDR3 is TGTGCCAGCTCACCACGGGCGGGGGCCGACACCGGGGAGCTGTTTTTT. It is translated as CASSPRAGADTGELFF.

This clone was observed once. The rearrangement links TRBV11-2 to TRBJ2-3, with 11 bases identical to TRBD2. With 2 bases clipped from V and 1 base from J, the junction kept 5 bases outside the gene matches. The germline CDR1 and CDR2 sequences are SGHAT and FQNNGV. The CDR3 consists of 17 residues. This CDR3 reads CASSLLSGRAGTDTQYF. CDR3 sequence (DNA): TGTGCCAGCAGCTTACTTAGCGGGAGGGCTGGCACAGATACGCAGTATTTT. The variable domain in full, with the rest retrieved from reference TRBV11-2 and TRBJ2-3, is EAGVAQSPRYKIIEKRQSVAFWCNPISGHATLYWYQQILGQGPKLLIQFQNNGVVDDSQLPKDRFSAERLKGVDSTLKIQPAKLEDSAVYLCASSLLSGRAGTDTQYFGPGTRLTVL.

The chain joins TRBV2 to TRBJ2-1, with TRBD2 as a possible D gene (6 bases). Germline CDR1 reads SNHLY; CDR2 reads FYNNEI. Trimming stripped 3 bases from V and 6 bases from J, with 18 bases between. CDR3 length: 16 amino acids. CDR3 region: CASSEQGAEGSNEQFF. CDR3 sequence (DNA): TGTGCCAGCAGTGAGCAGGGAGCGGAGGGGTCCAATGAGCAGTTCTTC.